This entry lists 4 T cell receptor beta chains sequenced from one sample in a study of post-analysis software for immune sequencing data. Whole-study findings and limits: A few TRBV segments, TRBV5-6, TRBV5-1 and TRBV20-1 among them, were found more frequent in patients than controls.

These receptors lack a known antigen. Researchers reported that TCR beta cDNA libraries carried unique molecular identifiers. Each CDR3 protein is one row after TCRdb ran MiXCR on the PCR reads. The sample records approximately 630,000 distinct CDR3 sequences, 55% to 70% being singletons. Material for sequencing was blood. These TCRs come from a girl between 2 and 10 years old with multiple sclerosis.

V usage is TRBV4-1 and J usage is TRBJ2-4, with 8 bases lining up with TRBD1. The DNA matches TRBJ2-7 better at its end, which makes the J call doubtful. CDR3 length: 15 residues. In germline, CDR1 is MGHRA, CDR2 YSYEKL. Written as DNA, the CDR3 is TGCGCCAGCAGCCACCCCGGGACAGGTGGATCCGAGCAGTACTTC. Translated: CASSHPGTGGSEQYF.

This rearrangement joins TRBV4-1 to TRBJ2-3; 8 bases are shared with TRBD2. This CDR3 is built from 16 residues. Per germline, CDR1 MGHRA and CDR2 YSYEKL. V trimming: 1 base; J trimming: 0 bases; junction bases outside the gene matches: 3. CDR3 nucleotide sequence: TGCGCCAGCAGCCAAGGAGCGGGAGCTAGCACAGATACGCAGTATTTT. The encoded protein is CASSQGAGASTDTQYF.

The chain carries TRBV12-3 or TRBV12-4 and TRBJ1-1, with TRBD1 matching over 9 bases. The length of the CDR3 is 15 residues. Losses at the gene ends were 3 bases for V and 4 bases for J; bases not matched to a gene: 6. DNA for the CDR3: TGTGCCAGCAGTTTTTTGGCGACAGGGGGCACTGAAGCTTTCTTT. Amino acids: CASSFLATGGTEAFF.

This clonotype turned up a few times. V usage is TRBV12-3 or TRBV12-4 and J usage is TRBJ1-1; D gene unclear. The CDR3 length is 12 residues. Between the trimmed V and J ends, which lost 2 bases and 6 bases, there was a span of 7 bases. In DNA, the CDR3 is TGTGCCAGCAGTTTAACCGGGGCTGAAGCTTTCTTT. Its translation: CASSLTGAEAFF.